A selection of T cell receptor beta chains follows, all from one sample in a study of metastatic and nonmetastatic thyroid tumors. MiXCR reprocessed the PCR reads for TCRdb. The data contain around 34,000 clones, less than 20% of them singletons. Sequencing was performed on blood. The receptors stem from a female donor with papillary thyroid cancer or a benign thyroid nodule (not recorded which). Some clones in this sample may be carry-over from other donors' samples. The CDR3 runs from the conserved cysteine through the conserved F or W. The D gene is left open where the match is weak. Clone size is shown for a subset of rows, as once, few, many or a class of expanded clone.

TRBJ2-7,TRBV6-1,-,-,CASSSGSSSYEQYF,TGTGCCAGCAGTTCAGGGTCGAGCTCCTACGAACAGTACTTC
TRBJ2-1,TRBV6-1,-,-,CASSDTWGRNNEQFF,TGTGCCAGCAGTGACACATGGGGACGTAACAATGAGCAGTTCTTC
TRBJ2-1,TRBV7-8,-,TRBD1,CASSLRTGGTYNEQFF,TGTGCCAGCAGCCTCAGGACAGGGGGCACCTACAATGAGCAGTTCTTC
TRBJ2-7,TRBV20-1,-,TRBD1,CSARGDRGINEQYF,TGCAGTGCTAGAGGGGACAGGGGGATAAACGAGCAGTACTTC
TRBJ1-6,TRBV18,many,TRBD1,CASSRDSRSYNSPLHF,TGTGCCAGCTCACGGGACAGTAGGTCCTATAATTCACCCCTCCACTTT
TRBJ2-2,TRBV18,many,-,CASSPSRMTSTGELFF,TGTGCCAGCTCACCAAGCAGGATGACGAGCACCGGGGAGCTGTTTTTT
TRBJ1-5,TRBV10-3,-,-,CATGGNQPQHF,TGTGCCACGGGAGGAAATCAGCCCCAGCATTTT
TRBJ1-2,TRBV20-1,many,TRBD1,CSVQTGGDYGYTF,TGCAGCGTACAGACAGGGGGAGACTATGGCTACACCTTC
TRBJ1-6,TRBV12-3/TRBV12-4,many,TRBD1,CASNLRGPNSPLHF,TGTGCCAGCAATCTCAGGGGGCCTAATTCACCCCTCCACTTT
TRBJ1-1,TRBV6-4,-,-,CASTFLRSNTEAFF,TGTGCCAGCACCTTTCTGCGGTCGAACACTGAAGCTTTCTTT
TRBJ1-2,TRBV5-1,medium-sized,-,CASSLGQTLDGYTF,TGCGCCAGCAGCTTGGGACAGACCCTCGATGGCTACACCTTC
TRBJ2-7,TRBV28,few,-,CASSHYYEQYF,TGTGCCAGCAGTCATTACTACGAGCAGTACTTC
TRBJ2-7,TRBV7-9,few,-,CASSQTSYEQYF,TGTGCCAGCAGCCAGACCTCCTACGAGCAGTACTTC
TRBJ1-2,TRBV5-1,many,-,CASSLVQGHGYTF,TGCGCCAGCAGCTTGGTCCAGGGGCATGGCTACACCTTC
TRBJ2-7,TRBV20-1,many,TRBD1,CSVDDRGYEQYF,TGCAGTGTAGACGACAGGGGTTACGAGCAGTACTTC
TRBJ2-1,TRBV3-1,many,TRBD2,CASSQVAGVTYNEQFF,TGTGCCAGCAGCCAAGTTGCGGGAGTGACCTACAATGAGCAGTTCTTC
TRBJ1-1,TRBV2,many,TRBD1,CASSVIPGQPVRAFF,TGTGCCAGCAGTGTGATTCCGGGACAGCCAGTGCGGGCTTTCTTT
TRBJ1-2,TRBV28,many,TRBD1,CASTRDRGSGGGYTF,TGTGCCAGCACTAGGGACAGGGGGAGTGGGGGGGGCTACACCTTC